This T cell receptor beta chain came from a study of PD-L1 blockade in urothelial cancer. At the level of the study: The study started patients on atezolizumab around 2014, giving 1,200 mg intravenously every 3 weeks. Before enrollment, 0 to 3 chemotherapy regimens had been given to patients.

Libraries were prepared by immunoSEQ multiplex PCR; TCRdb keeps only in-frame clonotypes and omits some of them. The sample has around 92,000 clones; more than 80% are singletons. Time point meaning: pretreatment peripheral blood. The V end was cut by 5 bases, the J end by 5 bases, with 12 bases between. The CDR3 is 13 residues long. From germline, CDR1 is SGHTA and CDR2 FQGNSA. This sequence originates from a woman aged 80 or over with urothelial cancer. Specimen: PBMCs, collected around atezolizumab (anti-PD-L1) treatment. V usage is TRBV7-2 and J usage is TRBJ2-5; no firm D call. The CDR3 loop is CASSRKSAETQYF. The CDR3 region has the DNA TGTGCCAGCAGCCGCAAATCAGCGGAGACCCAGTACTTC.